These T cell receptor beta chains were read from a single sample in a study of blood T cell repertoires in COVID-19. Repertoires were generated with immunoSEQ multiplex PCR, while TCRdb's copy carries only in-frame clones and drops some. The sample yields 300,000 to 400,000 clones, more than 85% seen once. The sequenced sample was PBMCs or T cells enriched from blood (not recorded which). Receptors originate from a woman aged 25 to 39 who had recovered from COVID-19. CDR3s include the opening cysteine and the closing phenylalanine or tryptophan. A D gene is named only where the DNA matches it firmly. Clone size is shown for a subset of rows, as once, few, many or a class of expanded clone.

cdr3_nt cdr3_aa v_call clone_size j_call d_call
TGTGCCAGCAGCCAAGACCTGCAGTATAATTCACCCCTCCACTTT CASSQDLQYNSPLHF TRBV4-2 . TRBJ1-6 .
TGCGCCAGCAGTGGGTACATCTCCTACGAGCAGTACTTC CASSGYISYEQYF TRBV10-2 . TRBJ2-7 .
TGTGCCAGCTCACCGAATCTAGGGACAGGGGGCAGTAACACTGAAGCTTTCTTT CASSPNLGTGGSNTEAFF TRBV18 once TRBJ1-1 TRBD1
TGTGCCAGCAGCCCACGGGACAGGGTGCCGTATGGCTACACCTTC CASSPRDRVPYGYTF TRBV7-8 . TRBJ1-2 TRBD1
TGTGCCAGCACCTCAGGGGGCAGGGACTCTGGAAACACCATATATTTT CASTSGGRDSGNTIYF TRBV7-9 . TRBJ1-3 TRBD1
TGTGCCTGGAGTGCAACCCGACAGGCCGGGCCCCTCCACTTT CAWSATRQAGPLHF TRBV30 . TRBJ1-6 .
TGTGCCAGCAGTTCGACAGGGCGGAAGGTGCAAAAACTGTTTTTT CASSSTGRKVQKLFF TRBV28 . TRBJ1-4 TRBD1
TGTGCCAGCAGTCGGGATCCGGGCCGCTTGACCCAGTACTTC CASSRDPGRLTQYF TRBV5-8 once TRBJ2-5 .
TGTGCCAGCAGCTCAAGGGCGGGGAACACTGAAGCTTTCTTT CASSSRAGNTEAFF TRBV7-9 . TRBJ1-1 .
TGTGCCAGCAGTTTGGGAGACGCAGGTACGCAGTATTTT CASSLGDAGTQYF TRBV12-3/TRBV12-4 . TRBJ2-3 .
TGTGCCAGCAGAACAGGGGTCAGCTATCAGCCCCAGCATTTT CASRTGVSYQPQHF TRBV6-5 . TRBJ1-5 TRBD1
TGCAGCGCCGGGGGACAGACGAACACTGAAGCTTTCTTT CSAGGQTNTEAFF TRBV29-1 . TRBJ1-1 TRBD1
TGTGCCACCAGTGATGAAACTCCGGGACAGTTATATGGCTACACCTTC CATSDETPGQLYGYTF TRBV24-1 . TRBJ1-2 TRBD1
TGCGCCAGCTCAGCGGGGGGCGCGGAGACCCAGTACTTC CASSAGGAETQYF TRBV10-1 . TRBJ2-5 TRBD2
TGTGCCAGCAGTTTTCACCAGAACTACGAGCAGTACTTC CASSFHQNYEQYF TRBV27 . TRBJ2-7 .
TGTGCCAGCAATCCGGGACATCCGAATCAGCCCCAGCATTTT CASNPGHPNQPQHF TRBV2 once TRBJ1-5 .
TGTGCCAGCAGCTCGACTAGCGGGCCCGACGGAGATACGCAGTATTTT CASSSTSGPDGDTQYF TRBV7-2 . TRBJ2-3 TRBD2
TGTGCCTGCCAGACAGGGGGGACAGATACGCAGTATTTT CACQTGGTDTQYF TRBV30 . TRBJ2-3 TRBD1
TGTGCCAGCAGTTGGGGCAGGGAGGTGACCGGGGAGCTGTTTTTT CASSWGREVTGELFF TRBV6-5 few TRBJ2-2 .
TGTGCCAGCAGTTCAAGGGGGGGGGCCGAGGAGTTCTTC CASSSRGGAEEFF TRBV27 . TRBJ2-1 .
TGCGCCAGCAGCTTGGAACCCGCGGGCGCCTATGGCTACACCTTC CASSLEPAGAYGYTF TRBV5-1 . TRBJ1-2 .
TGTGCCAGCAGCCAGGGCCTCGGTAATTCACCCCTCCACTTT CASSQGLGNSPLHF TRBV3-1/TRBV3-2 . TRBJ1-6 .
TGCGCCAGCAGTCAATCTACGGGGGGAGGGGGACCCGGGGCCAACGTCCTGACTTTC CASSQSTGGGGPGANVLTF TRBV23-1 . TRBJ2-6 .
TGTGCCAGCTCACGGATTACAGGCGCGAACACCGGGGAGCTGTTTTTT CASSRITGANTGELFF TRBV18 . TRBJ2-2 .
TGTGCCAGCAGCCCCCCAGCGGGGACTGAAGCTTTCTTT CASSPPAGTEAFF TRBV5-4 . TRBJ1-1 .
TGTGCCAGCAGTAATAGCGGGGGGTCATACAATGAGCAGTTCTTC CASSNSGGSYNEQFF TRBV28 . TRBJ2-1 TRBD2
TGTGCCAGCAGCCCCGGGACAGGGGTGTACCAAGAGACCCAGTACTTC CASSPGTGVYQETQYF TRBV14 . TRBJ2-5 TRBD1
TGTGCCAGCAGTCCCGAGGACAGGGGCCCCCGGGGAAACACTGAAGCTTTCTTT CASSPEDRGPRGNTEAFF TRBV28 once TRBJ1-1 TRBD1
TGCGCCAGCAGCTTGGAGGACAGCTACACAGATACGCAGTATTTT CASSLEDSYTDTQYF TRBV5-1 . TRBJ2-3 .
TGTGCCAGCAGTTCCGGGTCCAGAAATGAAAAACTGTTTTTT CASSSGSRNEKLFF TRBV6-5 . TRBJ1-4 .
TGTGCCAGCAGCCAAGGAGGGCTAGCGGGGGTAACCTACGAGCAGTACTTC CASSQGGLAGVTYEQYF TRBV14 . TRBJ2-7 TRBD2
TGTGCCATCAGCGCTAAACAGGGGGTTTCCACCGGGGAGCTGTTTTTT CAISAKQGVSTGELFF TRBV10-3 . TRBJ2-2 TRBD1